One and the same sample provided the 11 T cell receptor beta chains below, sequenced in a study of Graves' ophthalmopathy and Graves' hyperthyroidism. Amplification targeted the TCR beta CDR3 regions, with RNA transcripts as the source material. First-round RT-PCR with HTBI primers preceded a second-round multiplex PCR. TCRdb redid the calling of the multiplex PCR reads with MiXCR, one entry per CDR3 protein. The sample holds roughly 610,000 distinct CDR3 sequences, over 20% seen once. The sample taken for sequencing was peripheral blood. These receptors were obtained from a woman in her late teens or twenties with stable Graves' hyperthyroidism. Some clones in this sample may be carry-over from other donors' samples.

This clonotype was observed at least ten times. The V call is TRBV29-1, the J call TRBJ2-7; D ambiguous. The CDR3 covers 11 residues. In germline, CDR1 is SQVTM, CDR2 ANQGSEA. Between the trimmed V and J ends, which lost 6 bases and 2 bases, there was a span of 8 bases. CDR3 loop: CSVSVTYEQYF. In nucleotides, the CDR3 is TGCAGCGTGTCGGTTACCTACGAGCAGTACTTC.

The rearrangement links TRBV30 to TRBJ1-1, with TRBD1 as a possible D gene (6 bases). The germline V gene has CDR1 GTSNPN and CDR2 SVGIG (reference sequence). CDR3 size: 14 residues. Between the trimmed V and J ends, which lost 0 bases and 9 bases, there was a span of 17 bases. CDR3 sequence (DNA): TGTGCCTGGAGTGTAGGGGGTACAGGGCCAAAAGCTTTCTTT. Protein: CAWSVGGTGPKAFF.

There are many counts of this clonotype. The chain employs TRBV27 and TRBJ2-7; D remains unclear. The CDR3 has 13 amino acids. V gave up 5 bases and J gave up 1 base, with 9 bases separating them. The germline gives CDR1 MNHEY, CDR2 SMNVEV (reference sequence). CDR3 DNA sequence: TGTGCCAGCAGTAAGGACGGATCCTACGAGCAGTACTTC. Amino acids: CASSKDGSYEQYF.

This clonotype has a count of ten or more. CDR3 DNA: TGCAGCGTTGAGTGGACAGGGGGCAACCTGAACACTGAAGCTTTCTTT. Translating gives CSVEWTGGNLNTEAFF. V and J are TRBV29-1 and TRBJ1-1; TRBD1 matches at 11 bases. There are 16 residues in the CDR3. The V gene's germline CDR1 is SQVTM and CDR2 ANQGSEA. V was pared by 3 bases and J by 0 bases, with 6 bases of the junction left unmatched.

In its sample, this clonotype was seen a few times. The V gene is TRBV3-1, the J gene TRBJ1-1; D unclear. Germline V lookup: CDR1 LGHDT, CDR2 YNNKEL (reference sequence). The ends were cut back, 2 bases at V and 6 bases at J, with 13 bases in the middle. The CDR3 contains 14 residues. The DNA for the CDR3 is TGTGCCAGCAGCCAAAAGATAGGTTCGGCTGAAGCTTTCTTT. It codes for CASSQKIGSAEAFF.

This sequence joins TRBV25-1 and TRBJ2-7; 12 bases map to TRBD2. This CDR3 has 16 residues. CDR1 MGHDK and CDR2 SYGVNS come from the germline V gene. Trimming took 2 bases from V and 0 from J; bases not matched to a gene: 2. The CDR3 is CASSEGLAGFSYEQYF. For the CDR3, the DNA is TGTGCCAGCAGTGAAGGACTAGCGGGGTTCTCCTACGAGCAGTACTTC.

This clonotype has at least ten counts. The chain employs TRBV12-3 or TRBV12-4 and TRBJ2-2; 8 bases align to TRBD2. The V gene end was trimmed by 1 base and the J gene end by 1 base; junction bases not matched to a gene: 8. CDR3 length equals 18 residues. The CDR3 DNA reads as TGTGCCAGCAGTTTAGGAATTTGGGCGGGAGGGAACACCGGGGAGCTGTTTTTT. Translation: CASSLGIWAGGNTGELFF.

In this sample, this clonotype turned up many times. The CDR3 sequence is CASSLTDGDYGYTF. CDR3 DNA: TGTGCCAGCAGCTTAACAGACGGAGACTATGGCTACACCTTC. The chain couples TRBV11-2 to TRBJ1-2, with unresolved D. The germline V gene has CDR1 SGHAT and CDR2 FQNNGV. CDR3 size: 14 residues. Trimming cost V 2 bases and J 3 bases, with 10 bases left between them. The variable domain in full, completed from reference TRBV11-2 and TRBJ1-2, reads EAGVAQSPRYKIIEKRQSVAFWCNPISGHATLYWYQQILGQGPKLLIQFQNNGVVDDSQLPKDRFSAERLKGVDSTLKIQPAKLEDSAVYLCASSLTDGDYGYTFGSGTRLTVV.

This clonotype has ten or more counts. The J gene is TRBJ2-5, the V gene TRBV6-1, with D possibly TRBD2 on 6 matching bases. CDR1 is MNHNS and CDR2 is SASEGT in the germline V gene. The CDR3 is 15 amino acids. V was shortened by 1 base and J by 5 bases, with 14 bases between the two germline ends. The CDR3 coding sequence is TGTGCCAGCAGTGAAGAGTTCGGGGGTAAGGAGACCCAGTACTTC. Its translation is CASSEEFGGKETQYF.

At least ten counts were recorded for this clonotype. The rearrangement uses TRBV20-1 and TRBJ1-5; D remains unclear. Per germline, CDR1 DFQATT and CDR2 SNEGSKA (reference sequence). The length of the CDR3 is 13 residues. V lost 3 bases and J lost 7, with 13 bases in between. The CDR3 DNA sequence: TGCAGTGCTAGGGCCAGGACGGACCAGCCCCAGCATTTT. Residues: CSARARTDQPQHF.

This clonotype showed up many times. The rearrangement joins TRBV20-1 to TRBJ2-7, with 9 bases matching TRBD1. Per the germline V gene, CDR1 is DFQATT and CDR2 is SNEGSKA (reference sequence). The J segment lost 4 bases and the V segment lost 5 bases, leaving 3 bases of the junction unmatched. This CDR3 comprises 12 residues. For the CDR3, the DNA is TGCAGTGCTCGCGGACAGGGGTACGAGCAGTACTTC. Residues: CSARGQGYEQYF.